The rows below give T cell receptor beta chains drawn from one sample of a study of T cell responses to AZD1222 COVID-19 vaccine. Measured with immunoSEQ multiplex PCR; TCRdb has only the in-frame clones, and not every one. The sample lists under 110,000 clones, 86% occurring once. This specimen was peripheral blood, taken on day 0 of AZD1222 vaccination. Receptors were obtained from an adult in good health. Both conserved end residues are part of each CDR3. The D gene is left open where the match is weak. Clone sizes are given selectively: once, few, many, or a class where the clone is expanded.

NA	TRBV4-3	TRBJ2-7	TRBD1	TGCGCCAGCAGCCAAGGGACAGGGACCTACGAGCAGTACTTC	CASSQGTGTYEQYF
NA	TRBV3-1/TRBV3-2	TRBJ2-3	NA	TGTGCCAGCAGCCAAGCAGGAAACACAGATACGCAGTATTTT	CASSQAGNTDTQYF
NA	TRBV7-2	TRBJ2-2	NA	TGTGCCAGCAGCTTAATGGGTTTTTACACCGGGGAGCTGTTTTTT	CASSLMGFYTGELFF
NA	TRBV20-1	TRBJ1-1	TRBD1	TGCAGTGCTAGTACTCGACAGGGGAACACTGAAGCTTTCTTT	CSASTRQGNTEAFF
NA	TRBV3-1/TRBV3-2	TRBJ1-6	TRBD1	TGTGCCAGCAGCCTACAGGGGCCGTCTTCACCCCTCCACTTT	CASSLQGPSSPLHF
NA	TRBV15	TRBJ1-4	TRBD1	TGTGCCACCAGCAGAGCGACAGGGGCGGGCGAAAAACTGTTTTTT	CATSRATGAGEKLFF
many	TRBV4-1	TRBJ1-1	NA	TGCGCCAGCAGCCAAGGGCCCCGAAGAACTGAAGCTTTCTTT	CASSQGPRRTEAFF
NA	TRBV5-4	TRBJ2-1	NA	TGTGCCAGCAGCTTGGTCGGCCAGGGGGGACGCTCCTACAATGAGCAGTTCTTC	CASSLVGQGGRSYNEQFF
NA	TRBV7-9	TRBJ2-2	NA	TGTGCCAGCAGCTTAGATTCGGTTAGGGTTCTCGGCGGCGGGGAGCTGTTTTTT	CASSLDSVRVLGGGELFF
NA	TRBV28	TRBJ1-5	NA	TGTGCCAGCACCAACGAAGGGTACGGTCAGCCCCAGCATTTT	CASTNEGYGQPQHF
NA	TRBV29-1	TRBJ1-1	NA	TGCAGCGGGTCGAAGGAAATGAACACTGAAGCTTTCTTT	CSGSKEMNTEAFF
NA	TRBV21-1	TRBJ2-1	NA	TGTGCCAGCAGCAAAACCTCGGAGGGACTTAGTTATTTGGGGGCATACAATGAGCAGTTCTTC	CASSKTSEGLSYLGAYNEQFF
NA	TRBV19	TRBJ1-1	NA	TGTGCCAGTAGGCGGGGTGGCAGAGGGCTCTTATTGAACACTGAAGCTTTCTTT	CASRRGGRGLLLNTEAFF
NA	TRBV19	TRBJ2-5	TRBD1	TGTGCCAGTAGTATAGGGGGACAGGGGGTAGAGACCCAGTACTTC	CASSIGGQGVETQYF
NA	TRBV3-1/TRBV3-2	TRBJ2-7	NA	TGTGCCAGCAGCCAAGGATTCAACGCTGCCTACGAGCAGTACTTC	CASSQGFNAAYEQYF
NA	TRBV11-2	TRBJ1-2	TRBD1	TGTGCCAGCAGCTTAGCGTATCGGCAGGGGGACTATGGCTACACCTTC	CASSLAYRQGDYGYTF
NA	TRBV6-5	TRBJ1-2	NA	TGTGCCAGCAGTTACTCCCGAGACAGCAACTATGGCTACACCTTC	CASSYSRDSNYGYTF
NA	TRBV5-1	TRBJ2-3	TRBD2	TGCGCCAGCAGCTCGGGACTAGCGGGAGGCGGAGATACGCAGTATTTT	CASSSGLAGGGDTQYF
NA	TRBV12-3/TRBV12-4	TRBJ1-1	NA	TGTGCCAGCAGTTTTGCCGGAGAAGCTTTCTTT	CASSFAGEAFF
NA	TRBV24-1	TRBJ2-7	NA	TGTGCCACCAGTGAGGCGGGGGACAGATACGAGCAGTACTTC	CATSEAGDRYEQYF
NA	TRBV5-6	TRBJ1-2	NA	TGTGCCAGCAGCTTGGCAGAAGGAATGGGGGGCTACACCTTC	CASSLAEGMGGYTF
NA	TRBV7-3	TRBJ2-3	NA	TGTGCCAGCAGCTTAAGGCCAGGAGGGTACATCACAGATACGCAGTATTTT	CASSLRPGGYITDTQYF
NA	TRBV5-1	TRBJ1-3	NA	TGCGCCAGCAGCAGGGACTTAAACACCATATATTTT	CASSRDLNTIYF
NA	TRBV7-2	TRBJ2-6	TRBD2	TGTGCCAGCAGCCCCCTAGCGGGGACCTCTGGGGCCAACGTCCTGACTTTC	CASSPLAGTSGANVLTF
few	TRBV2	TRBJ1-1	NA	TGTGCCAGCAAAACGGACGGAGACACTGAAGCTTTCTTT	CASKTDGDTEAFF
NA	TRBV5-5	TRBJ2-1	TRBD2	TGTGCCAGCAGCTTGGCGGCGGGAGGGTCCAACAATGAGCAGTTCTTC	CASSLAAGGSNNEQFF
NA	TRBV7-2	TRBJ2-2	TRBD2	TGTGCCAGCAGCATAGGGCTTCAGCGGGGCTACACCGGGGAGCTGTTTTTT	CASSIGLQRGYTGELFF
NA	TRBV5-5	TRBJ2-1	NA	TGTGCCAGCAGCTTGGAGGGGCAGGACTACAATGAGCAGTTCTTC	CASSLEGQDYNEQFF
NA	TRBV7-9	TRBJ1-4	NA	TGTGCCAGCAGCTCCCCTTTTGCGGCAACTAATGAAAAACTGTTTTTT	CASSSPFAATNEKLFF
NA	TRBV7-9	TRBJ2-1	TRBD2	TGTGCCAGCAGCTTAGAGGGACTAGCGCCCCTGGGGTTCGCCAATGAGCAGTTCTTC	CASSLEGLAPLGFANEQFF
NA	TRBV6-5	TRBJ2-3	NA	TGTGCCAGCAGTCCCACACGGGAGCGTTCAGATACGCAGTATTTT	CASSPTRERSDTQYF
NA	TRBV10-3	TRBJ1-5	TRBD1	TGTGCCATCAGTGAAGGACAGGCGCTTAGTCAGCCCCAGCATTTT	CAISEGQALSQPQHF
NA	TRBV20-1	TRBJ2-3	TRBD2	TGCAGTGCTAGTAGGCGGGAGCCTACAGATACGCAGTATTTT	CSASRREPTDTQYF
NA	TRBV5-1	TRBJ1-2	NA	TGCGCCAGCAGCTTGGACAGGGGCTACACCTTC	CASSLDRGYTF
NA	TRBV24-1	TRBJ2-3	NA	TGTGCCACCAGTGCTCTGGGGGCGGTTCCAGATACGCAGTATTTT	CATSALGAVPDTQYF
NA	TRBV21-1	TRBJ1-2	NA	TGTGCCAGCAGCAAAGTCCCGGGGGGCTACACCTTC	CASSKVPGGYTF
NA	TRBV11-2	TRBJ2-7	TRBD2	TGTGCCAGCAGACCTTCCGGGACTAGGGGTCCGTACTTC	CASRPSGTRGPYF
NA	TRBV15	TRBJ1-1	NA	TGTGCCACCAGCAGAGTGGGGGCGGGGAACACTGAAGCTTTCTTT	CATSRVGAGNTEAFF
NA	TRBV3-1/TRBV3-2	TRBJ1-4	TRBD1	TGTGCCAGCAGCCAAGATTCCGACAGGGGGCATGGTAATGAAAAACTGTTTTTT	CASSQDSDRGHGNEKLFF
NA	TRBV5-6	TRBJ1-2	NA	TGTGCCAGCAGCCCATTCCAGAACTATGGCTACACCTTC	CASSPFQNYGYTF
NA	TRBV7-8	TRBJ2-1	TRBD2	TGTGCCAGCAGCGCCCGGACTAGCGCAAACAATGAGCAGTTCTTC	CASSARTSANNEQFF
few	TRBV7-9	TRBJ2-7	TRBD2	TGTGCCAGCAGCTTTTATCTAGCGGGAGGACAAATGTACGAGCAGTACTTC	CASSFYLAGGQMYEQYF
NA	TRBV5-1	TRBJ1-1	NA	TGCGCCAGCAGCTTGGGGGGGAACACTGAAGCTTTCTTT	CASSLGGNTEAFF
NA	TRBV27	TRBJ2-4	NA	TGTGCCAGCAGTTCCTCAGTGATAGCCAAAAACATTCAGTACTTC	CASSSSVIAKNIQYF
NA	TRBV9	TRBJ2-1	TRBD2	TGTGCCAGCAGCGTACTAGCGGGAGGGTACAATGAGCAGTTCTTC	CASSVLAGGYNEQFF
NA	TRBV7-9	TRBJ1-2	TRBD1	TGTGCCAGCAGCTTAGCGTTAAGGGGGCCCTATGGCTACACCTTC	CASSLALRGPYGYTF
NA	TRBV9	TRBJ2-7	TRBD2	TGTGCCAGCAGTCCGGGACTAGCGGCCGAGCAGTACTTC	CASSPGLAAEQYF
once	TRBV28	TRBJ1-5	NA	TGTGCCAGTACCGGGACACCGAGCAATCAGCCCCAGCATTTT	CASTGTPSNQPQHF
NA	TRBV6-5	TRBJ2-7	TRBD1	TGTGCCAGCAGCCCGACAGGGTTCCACGAGCAGTACTTC	CASSPTGFHEQYF
NA	TRBV3-1/TRBV3-2	TRBJ2-1	TRBD2	TGTGCCAGCAGCCAAGAGGCTAGCGGGAATTTCAATGAGCAGTTCTTC	CASSQEASGNFNEQFF
NA	TRBV6-2/TRBV6-3	TRBJ1-4	NA	TGTGCCAGCAGTTCCGTCGACGGATTCGGACTGTTTTTT	CASSSVDGFGLFF
NA	TRBV7-2	TRBJ2-7	TRBD2	TGTGCCAGCAGCCCCCAGGGACTAGCGGGAGTCTACGAGCAGTACTTC	CASSPQGLAGVYEQYF
NA	TRBV7-8	TRBJ2-5	TRBD2	TGTGCCAGCAGCTTAGCGTCGAGCGGGATGGGGGAGACCCAGTACTTC	CASSLASSGMGETQYF
NA	TRBV7-3	TRBJ2-2	NA	TGTGCCAGCAGCTTAAAGGGACCGGGCACCGGGGAGCTGTTTTTT	CASSLKGPGTGELFF
NA	TRBV5-1	TRBJ2-3	NA	TGCGCCAGCAGCTTGCGGGGAGACACAGATACGCAGTATTTT	CASSLRGDTDTQYF
NA	TRBV4-3	TRBJ1-1	NA	TGCGCCAGCAGCCAAGATCGGAACAGAGAAGCTTTCTTT	CASSQDRNREAFF
NA	TRBV30	TRBJ2-1	TRBD2	TGTGCCTGGAGGGGGAGGGCTAGCGGTCTCTACAATGAGCAGTTCTTC	CAWRGRASGLYNEQFF
once	TRBV7-6	TRBJ2-5	NA	TGTGCCAGCAGCTTAGGATATCGGGGAGAGACCCAGTACTTC	CASSLGYRGETQYF
once	TRBV28	TRBJ1-2	NA	TGTGCCTCTTCCGAGACCACGATAGGAAGCTACACCTTC	CASSETTIGSYTF